This TCR beta chain stems from a study of blood T cell repertoires in COVID-19. Study-wide background: Samples taken during acute and convalescent COVID-19 were collected in the United States, Italy and Spain. Sources were T cells, B-cell-depleted T cells, or PBMCs; the material itself was cDNA or gDNA.

In the authors' methods: Cell counts per sample came from amplifying reference gene primers. Clones were sequenced by immunoSEQ multiplex PCR, and TCRdb holds only the in-frame ones, with some missing. The DNA gave D and trimming, while V, J and clone size come from that table. This repertoire shows 50,000 to 55,000 clones, around 86% found once; its top ten account for approximately 7.1%. The V end was cut by 4 bases, the J end by 5 bases, with 14 bases between. This CDR3 is built from 14 residues. Germline loops: CDR1 SGHVS, CDR2 FNYEAQ. The sample consisted of peripheral blood. The genes are TRBV7-6 and TRBJ1-2; a possible D gene is TRBD1 (5 bases). The TCR was taken from a man aged 45 to 65 with active COVID-19. The CDR3 sequence is CASSSINGAYGYTF. CDR3 DNA sequence: TGTGCCAGCAGCTCGATAAATGGGGCGTATGGCTACACCTTC.